This TCR beta chain is drawn from a study of T cell responses to AZD1222 COVID-19 vaccine. On this clone itself: What it binds is unknown.

This CDR3 has 13 residues. Germline CDR1 LGHDT, CDR2 YNNKEL (reference sequence). Trimming took off 5 bases at V and 6 bases at J, with 14 bases between the two ends. Study results and caveats: Spike-specific TCR breadth and depth both grew after two AZD1222 doses. Reportedly, nearly half of unique spike TCRs recognized epitopes outside B.1.351/B.1.1.7 mutations. Just a handful of AZD1222 recipients tested seropositive at baseline. Across spike, vaccine-associated CD4 TCRs were found, dominant at 160-218 and 743-854.

Clones were read by immunoSEQ multiplex PCR, and TCRdb kept only the in-frame ones, dropping some. Seen here are approximately 81,000 clones, around 90% observed once, and the top ten hold 3.5% to 5%. The V call is TRBV3-1 (or the pseudogene TRBV3-2), the J call TRBJ2-7; D is possibly TRBD2 (5 bases). Material: peripheral blood, obtained on day 0 of MenACWY control vaccination. The sequence came from an adult in good health. The CDR3 region is CASSASRRAEQYF. The CDR3, as DNA: TGTGCCAGCAGCGCCTCCCGGCGGGCCGAGCAGTACTTC.